These T cell receptor beta chains were read from a single sample in a study of cytomegalovirus exposure and HLA in healthy donors. Sequencing was performed with immunoSEQ multiplex PCR; in TCRdb, only in-frame clones are kept and a portion is missing. The sample has around 150,000 clones; roughly 72% are singletons. The sequencing input was PBMCs. The receptors were sampled from a woman aged 40 to 55 in good health and CMV-seronegative. Both conserved end residues are part of each CDR3. A D gene is named only where the DNA matches it firmly. The size of a clone is reported for some rows only, either as once, few or many, or as a class for expanded clones.

D: -
J: TRBJ1-3
V: TRBV4-1
size: -
CDR3: CASSQERSAGAGNTIYF
DNA: TGCGCCAGCAGCCAAGAAAGGTCGGCAGGGGCTGGAAACACCATATATTTT

D: -
J: TRBJ2-1
V: TRBV29-1
size: -
CDR3: CSARLEPYNEQFF
DNA: TGCAGCGCCCGACTAGAACCCTACAATGAGCAGTTCTTC

D: TRBD2
J: TRBJ2-1
V: TRBV5-1
size: -
CDR3: CASSLETSGYSWMGFF
DNA: TGCGCCAGCAGCTTGGAGACTAGCGGGTATTCATGGATGGGGTTCTTC

D: -
J: TRBJ1-1
V: TRBV5-1
size: -
CDR3: CASSTGGGTEAFF
DNA: TGCGCCAGCAGCACTGGTGGAGGTACGGAAGCTTTCTTT

D: TRBD1
J: TRBJ1-4
V: TRBV6-5
size: -
CDR3: CASSRLQGDGEKLFF
DNA: TGTGCCAGCAGTCGCCTACAGGGGGACGGGGAAAAACTGTTTTTT

D: TRBD1
J: TRBJ1-2
V: TRBV30
size: -
CDR3: CAWSYDRDNYGYTF
DNA: TGTGCCTGGAGTTACGACAGGGATAACTATGGCTACACCTTC

D: -
J: TRBJ1-6
V: TRBV7-9
size: -
CDR3: CASSFQAPNSPLHF
DNA: TGTGCCAGCAGCTTTCAGGCTCCTAATTCACCCCTCCACTTT

D: -
J: TRBJ1-1
V: TRBV5-4
size: -
CDR3: CASSFKDSEARDTEAFF
DNA: TGTGCCAGCAGCTTCAAGGACAGCGAGGCTCGCGACACTGAAGCTTTCTTT

D: TRBD2
J: TRBJ2-7
V: TRBV6-1
size: -
CDR3: CASKGSGSWDEQYF
DNA: TGTGCCAGCAAGGGTAGCGGGAGCTGGGACGAGCAGTACTTC

D: TRBD2
J: TRBJ2-5
V: TRBV2
size: few
CDR3: CASRIGLAEETQYF
DNA: TGTGCCAGCAGAATCGGTCTAGCGGAGGAGACCCAGTACTTC

D: TRBD2
J: TRBJ2-3
V: TRBV5-1
size: -
CDR3: CASSLQTSSSTDTQYF
DNA: TGCGCCAGCAGCCTGCAGACTAGCAGTAGCACAGATACGCAGTATTTT

D: TRBD1
J: TRBJ2-2
V: TRBV9
size: -
CDR3: CASSAGQGGDTGELFF
DNA: TGTGCCAGCAGCGCAGGACAGGGAGGAGACACCGGGGAGCTGTTTTTT

D: TRBD1
J: TRBJ1-1
V: TRBV11-2
size: once
CDR3: CASTRDRVGAEAFF
DNA: TGTGCCAGCACCCGGGACAGGGTCGGCGCTGAAGCTTTCTTT

D: TRBD1
J: TRBJ1-5
V: TRBV7-9
size: once
CDR3: CASSSGDRGNQPQHF
DNA: TGTGCCAGCAGCTCGGGGGACAGAGGGAATCAGCCCCAGCATTTT

D: -
J: TRBJ2-1
V: TRBV5-1
size: -
CDR3: CASSPGLVVDEQFF
DNA: TGCGCCAGCAGCCCGGGACTGGTCGTAGATGAGCAGTTCTTC

D: -
J: TRBJ1-1
V: TRBV6-5
size: once
CDR3: CASSSTSTGPNTEAFF
DNA: TGTGCCAGCAGTTCCACTTCGACAGGACCGAACACTGAAGCTTTCTTT

D: TRBD1
J: TRBJ1-1
V: TRBV28
size: -
CDR3: CASSADRGDTEAFF
DNA: TGTGCCAGCAGTGCGGACAGGGGGGACACTGAAGCTTTCTTT

D: -
J: TRBJ2-7
V: TRBV2
size: -
CDR3: CASREDRLYEQYF
DNA: TGTGCCAGCAGGGAAGACAGGCTCTACGAGCAGTACTTC

D: TRBD2
J: TRBJ2-3
V: TRBV5-6
size: -
CDR3: CASSQGLAGRTDTQYF
DNA: TGTGCCAGCAGCCAGGGACTAGCGGGACGCACAGATACGCAGTATTTT

D: -
J: TRBJ2-5
V: TRBV7-6
size: -
CDR3: CASSSLSGETQYF
DNA: TGTGCCAGCAGCTCGCTATCGGGGGAGACCCAGTACTTC

D: TRBD1
J: TRBJ2-7
V: TRBV7-9
size: -
CDR3: CASSSWTGDFAEQYF
DNA: TGTGCCAGCAGCTCCTGGACAGGGGACTTTGCCGAGCAGTACTTC

D: TRBD2
J: TRBJ2-5
V: TRBV7-7
size: -
CDR3: CASSKGGTSGRETQYF
DNA: TGTGCTAGCAGCAAAGGTGGGACTAGCGGGAGAGAGACCCAGTACTTC

D: -
J: TRBJ1-2
V: TRBV7-3
size: -
CDR3: CASSLEASRGGYTF
DNA: TGTGCCAGCAGCTTAGAGGCCAGCCGCGGTGGCTACACCTTC